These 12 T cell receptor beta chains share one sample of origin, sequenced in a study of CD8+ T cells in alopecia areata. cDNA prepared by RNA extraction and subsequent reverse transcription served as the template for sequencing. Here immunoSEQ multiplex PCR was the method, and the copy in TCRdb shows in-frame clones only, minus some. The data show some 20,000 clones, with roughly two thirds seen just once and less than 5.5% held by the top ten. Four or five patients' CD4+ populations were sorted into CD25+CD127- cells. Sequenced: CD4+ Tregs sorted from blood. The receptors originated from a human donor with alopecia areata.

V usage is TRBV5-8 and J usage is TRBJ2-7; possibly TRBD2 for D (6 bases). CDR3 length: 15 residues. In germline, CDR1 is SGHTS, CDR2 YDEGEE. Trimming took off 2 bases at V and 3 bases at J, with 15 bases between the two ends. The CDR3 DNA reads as TGTGCCAGCAGCTTCGGTCCCAACGGGGGCTACGAGCAGTACTTC. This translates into CASSFGPNGGYEQYF.

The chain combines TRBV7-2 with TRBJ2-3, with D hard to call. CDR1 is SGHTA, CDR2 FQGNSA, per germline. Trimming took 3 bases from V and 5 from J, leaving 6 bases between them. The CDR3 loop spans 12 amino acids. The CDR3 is CASSLYVDTQYF. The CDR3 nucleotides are TGTGCCAGCAGCTTGTACGTAGATACGCAGTATTTT.

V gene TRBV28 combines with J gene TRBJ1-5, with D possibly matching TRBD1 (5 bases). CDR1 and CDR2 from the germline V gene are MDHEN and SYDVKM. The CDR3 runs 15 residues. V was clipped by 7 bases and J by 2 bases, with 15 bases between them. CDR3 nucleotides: TGTGCCAGCATCTACGGAGGGGAGGGCAATCAGCCCCAGCATTTT. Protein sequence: CASIYGGEGNQPQHF.

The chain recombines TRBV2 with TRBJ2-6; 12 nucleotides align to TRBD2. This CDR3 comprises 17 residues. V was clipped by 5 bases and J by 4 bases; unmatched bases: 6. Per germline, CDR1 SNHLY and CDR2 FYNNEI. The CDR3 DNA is TGTGCCAGCAGTAGACTAGCGGGAGATGGAGGGGCCAACGTCCTGACTTTC. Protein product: CASSRLAGDGGANVLTF.

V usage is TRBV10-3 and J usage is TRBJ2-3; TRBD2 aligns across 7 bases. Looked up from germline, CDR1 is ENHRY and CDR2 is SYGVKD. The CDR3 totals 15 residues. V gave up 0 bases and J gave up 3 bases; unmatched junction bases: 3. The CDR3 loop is CAISESLGGTDTQYF. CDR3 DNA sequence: TGTGCCATCAGTGAGTCCCTGGGGGGGACAGATACGCAGTATTTT.

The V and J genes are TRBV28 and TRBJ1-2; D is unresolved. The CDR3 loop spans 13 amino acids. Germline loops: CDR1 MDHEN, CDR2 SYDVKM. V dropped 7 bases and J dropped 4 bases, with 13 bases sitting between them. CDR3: CASTEPRRYGYTF. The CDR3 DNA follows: TGTGCCAGCACGGAACCTAGGCGCTATGGCTACACCTTC.

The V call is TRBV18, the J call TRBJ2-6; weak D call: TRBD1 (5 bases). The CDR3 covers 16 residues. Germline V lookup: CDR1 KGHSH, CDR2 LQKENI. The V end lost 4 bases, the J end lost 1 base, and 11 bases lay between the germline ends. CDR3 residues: CASSRTPSSGANVLTF. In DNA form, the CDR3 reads TGTGCCAGCTCACGGACACCTTCTTCTGGGGCCAACGTCCTGACTTTC.

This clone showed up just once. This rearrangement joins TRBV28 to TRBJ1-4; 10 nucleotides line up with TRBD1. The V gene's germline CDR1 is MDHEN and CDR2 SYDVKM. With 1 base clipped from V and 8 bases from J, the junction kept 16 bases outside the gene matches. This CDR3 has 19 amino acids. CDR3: CASSLLVRVRDRGHEKLFF. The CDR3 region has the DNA TGTGCCAGCAGTTTATTGGTTCGAGTAAGGGACAGGGGACACGAAAAACTGTTTTTT.

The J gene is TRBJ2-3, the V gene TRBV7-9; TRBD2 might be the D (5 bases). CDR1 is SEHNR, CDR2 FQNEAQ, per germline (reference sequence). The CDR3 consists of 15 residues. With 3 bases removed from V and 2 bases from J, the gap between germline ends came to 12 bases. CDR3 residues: CASSFYGGYTDTQYF. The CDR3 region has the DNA TGTGCCAGCAGCTTTTATGGCGGGTACACAGATACGCAGTATTTT.

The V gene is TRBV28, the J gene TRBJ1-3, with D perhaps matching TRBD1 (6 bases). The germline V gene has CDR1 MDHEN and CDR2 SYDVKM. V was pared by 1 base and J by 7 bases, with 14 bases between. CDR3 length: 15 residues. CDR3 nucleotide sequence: TGTGCCAGCAGTTTATTCTCAGGGGCTAGGAACACCATATATTTT. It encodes CASSLFSGARNTIYF.

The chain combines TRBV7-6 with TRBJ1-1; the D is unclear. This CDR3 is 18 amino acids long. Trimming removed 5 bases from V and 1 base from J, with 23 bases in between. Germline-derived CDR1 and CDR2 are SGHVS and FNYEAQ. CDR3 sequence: CASSPSPPGPWANTEAFF. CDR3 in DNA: TGTGCCAGCAGCCCATCTCCTCCGGGCCCATGGGCGAACACTGAAGCTTTCTTT. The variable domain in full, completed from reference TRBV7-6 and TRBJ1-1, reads GAGVSQSPRYKVTKRGQDVALRCDPISGHVSLYWYRQALGQGPEFLTYFNYEAQQDKSGLPNDRFSAERPEGSISTLTIQRTEQRDSAMYRCASSPSPPGPWANTEAFFGQGTRLTVV.

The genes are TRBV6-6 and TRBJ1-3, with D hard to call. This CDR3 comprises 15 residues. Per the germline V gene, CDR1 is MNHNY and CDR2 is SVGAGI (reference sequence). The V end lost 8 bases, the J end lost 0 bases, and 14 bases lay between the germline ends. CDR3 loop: CASGSSQHSGNTIYF. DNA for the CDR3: TGTGCCAGCGGTAGTTCACAGCACTCTGGAAACACCATATATTTT.